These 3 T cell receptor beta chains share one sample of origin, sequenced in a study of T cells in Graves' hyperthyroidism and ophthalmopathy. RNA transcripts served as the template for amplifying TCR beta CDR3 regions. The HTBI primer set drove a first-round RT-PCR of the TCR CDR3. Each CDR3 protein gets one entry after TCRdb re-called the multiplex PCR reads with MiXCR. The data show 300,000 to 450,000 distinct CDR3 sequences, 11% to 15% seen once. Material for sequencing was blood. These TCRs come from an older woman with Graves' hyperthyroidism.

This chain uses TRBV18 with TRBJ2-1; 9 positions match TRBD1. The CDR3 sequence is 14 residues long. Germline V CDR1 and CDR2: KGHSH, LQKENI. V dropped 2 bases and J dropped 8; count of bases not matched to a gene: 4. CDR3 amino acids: CASSPGTGWDEQFF. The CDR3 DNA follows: TGTGCCAGCTCACCAGGGACAGGGTGGGATGAGCAGTTCTTC.

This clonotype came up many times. The CDR3 DNA is TGTGCCTGGAAGGACAGTTCCTTCTATGGCTACACCTTC. Translating it yields CAWKDSSFYGYTF. V gene TRBV30 combines with J gene TRBJ1-2; maybe TRBD1 (6 bases). V lost 4 bases and J lost 4, with 13 bases in between. The germline V gene encodes CDR1 GTSNPN and CDR2 SVGIG (reference sequence). The CDR3 contains 13 residues.

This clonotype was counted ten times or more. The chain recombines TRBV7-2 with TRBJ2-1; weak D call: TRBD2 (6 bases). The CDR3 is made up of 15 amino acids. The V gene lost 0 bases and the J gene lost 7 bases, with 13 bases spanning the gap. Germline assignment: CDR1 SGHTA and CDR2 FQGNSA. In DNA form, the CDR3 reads TGTGCCAGCAGCTTAGCCGCGGGAAGGAGGAATGAGCAGTTCTTC. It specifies CASSLAAGRRNEQFF.